This TCR beta chain is from a study of post-analysis software for immune sequencing data. At the level of the study: The patients showed relapsing-remitting, secondary progressive and progressive-relapsing multiple sclerosis courses.

This clonotype was counted at least ten times. Its antigen is as yet unknown. The TCR beta cDNA libraries contained unique molecular identifiers. cDNA molecules numbering roughly 0.5 million came from approximately 1 to 10 million T cells. Each CDR3 protein is one row after TCRdb ran MiXCR on the PCR reads. The sample records hundreds of thousands of distinct CDR3 sequences, 25% to 30% being singletons. Study results and limitations: The F measure placed samples prepared in the same batch into strongly shared clusters. Normalized Chao1 diversity was significantly lower in multiple sclerosis patients than in controls.

The sample taken for sequencing was blood. The TCR sequence derives from a girl aged 10-17 years with multiple sclerosis.

CDR3 protein: CASSLTGRGSETQYF. The CDR3 bases are TGCGCCAGCAGCCTGACGGGCAGGGGGTCGGAGACCCAGTACTTC. The V and J genes are TRBV4-1 and TRBJ2-7, with 7 positions matching TRBD1. The DNA end favors TRBJ2-5, so the J call may be wrong. This CDR3 has 15 amino acids. Germline lookup yields CDR1 MGHRA and CDR2 YSYEKL.